A selection of T cell receptor beta chains follows, all from one sample in a study of blood T cell repertoires in COVID-19. The protocol was immunoSEQ multiplex PCR, while the TCRdb copy is restricted to in-frame clones and leaves out a portion. The sample holds 450,000 to 600,000 clones, roughly 90% seen once. Sequencing used PBMCs or T cells enriched from blood (not recorded which). The source of these receptors is a woman aged 18-29 years who had recovered from COVID-19. The CDR3 runs from the conserved cysteine through the conserved F or W. Each record gives: J gene, D gene, V gene, clone size, CDR3 DNA, CDR3 protein. A D gene is named only where the DNA matches it firmly. The size entry is marked missing in some rows and otherwise reads once, few, many or a size class.

TRBJ1-2,-,TRBV7-9,-,TGTGCCACACAAACGGGGGAGTATGGCTACACCTTC,CATQTGEYGYTF
TRBJ1-2,TRBD1,TRBV5-1,-,TGCGCCAGCAGCCTTGGGACAGGGGGAAACTATGGCTACACCTTC,CASSLGTGGNYGYTF
TRBJ1-1,-,TRBV29-1,-,TGCAGCGTTGCGGAGGAATTTATGAACACTGAAGCTTTCTTT,CSVAEEFMNTEAFF
TRBJ1-2,-,TRBV7-8,-,TGTGCCAGCAGCGGTTTAGACAGGAGCTATGGCTACACCTTC,CASSGLDRSYGYTF
TRBJ2-5,-,TRBV7-2,-,TGTGCCAGCAGCTTAGGAAGTAGCAGGGAAGAGACCCAGTACTTC,CASSLGSSREETQYF
TRBJ1-5,-,TRBV6-5,-,TGTGCCAGCGGACAAGGAGATCAGCCCCAGCATTTT,CASGQGDQPQHF
TRBJ2-7,TRBD1,TRBV6-5,-,TGTGCCAGCAGGGGCCCCCAGGGGGTCTACGAGCAGTACTTC,CASRGPQGVYEQYF
TRBJ1-2,-,TRBV2,-,TGTGCCAGCAGTTTCCAAACATCCGGACTCTATGGCTACACCTTC,CASSFQTSGLYGYTF
TRBJ2-7,-,TRBV29-1,-,TGCAGCGTTGCTCTCCGGGACACTTCCTACGAGCAGTACTTC,CSVALRDTSYEQYF
TRBJ2-3,-,TRBV7-9,-,TGTGCCAGCAGCTCCCTCGTAGGGAGTGAGGCAGATACGCAGTATTTT,CASSSLVGSEADTQYF
TRBJ2-7,-,TRBV4-1,-,TGCGCCAGCAGCCACTTGGCAGGCGAGCAGTACTTC,CASSHLAGEQYF
TRBJ2-2,-,TRBV12-3/TRBV12-4,-,TGTGCCAGCACCCTTCTAGGCTCCGGGGAGCTGTTTTTT,CASTLLGSGELFF
TRBJ2-3,TRBD1,TRBV2,-,TGTGCCAGCAGTGAAAACGTAGGGGGCGGAACAGATACGCAGTATTTT,CASSENVGGGTDTQYF
TRBJ1-1,TRBD1,TRBV2,-,TGTGCCAGCAGCCTTGACAGGGACACTGAAGCTTTCTTT,CASSLDRDTEAFF
TRBJ2-3,TRBD1,TRBV7-9,-,TGTGCCAGCAGCTTAGTGGTGGGGACAGGGGGCACAGATACGCAGTATTTT,CASSLVVGTGGTDTQYF
TRBJ1-1,-,TRBV2,-,TGTGCCAGCAGTGCTCGGGAGAACACTGAAGCTTTCTTT,CASSARENTEAFF
TRBJ2-2,-,TRBV4-1,-,TGCGCCAGCAGCCAAGTCAGAATAGGGGCGAACACCGGGGAGCTGTTTTTT,CASSQVRIGANTGELFF
TRBJ1-4,-,TRBV30,-,TGTGCCTACAGGGCTTTTGGGGAAAAACTGTTTTTT,CAYRAFGEKLFF
TRBJ2-5,-,TRBV6-5,-,TGTGCCAGCAGTTACTCCTGGGGGGATGACCAGTACTTC,CASSYSWGDDQYF
TRBJ1-1,-,TRBV10-3,-,TGTGCCATCAGTGGTAATACAGGGAGCACTGAAGCTTTCTTT,CAISGNTGSTEAFF
TRBJ1-4,-,TRBV12-3/TRBV12-4,-,TGTGCCAGCAGTTTCAACTGGAAACTGTTTTTT,CASSFNWKLFF
TRBJ2-7,TRBD2,TRBV10-3,-,TGTGCCATCAGGGGAAAAACTAGCGGGGGCTCCTACGAGCAGTACTTC,CAIRGKTSGGSYEQYF
TRBJ2-7,TRBD1,TRBV14,-,TGTGCCAGCAGCCAAGGACAGGGGAAGGGACACTACGAGCAGTACTTC,CASSQGQGKGHYEQYF
TRBJ2-3,-,TRBV3-1/TRBV3-2,-,TGTGCCAGCAGCAGACAGGAATCGGCAGATACGCAGTATTTT,CASSRQESADTQYF
TRBJ2-1,TRBD1,TRBV3-1/TRBV3-2,-,TGTGCCAGCAGCGTAGGACAGGTAGTCAACAATGAGCAGTTCTTC,CASSVGQVVNNEQFF
TRBJ2-3,-,TRBV5-1,-,TGCGCCAGCATCCTCGACGAGGCCCGCACAGATACGCAGTATTTT,CASILDEARTDTQYF
TRBJ2-3,TRBD2,TRBV4-1,-,TGCGCCAGCAGCCAGTATAGACTAGCGGGGGGGCTCGGCACAGATACGCAGTATTTT,CASSQYRLAGGLGTDTQYF
TRBJ1-2,-,TRBV5-1,-,TGCGCCAGCAGCCCCGACAGCTATGGCTACACCTTC,CASSPDSYGYTF
TRBJ2-3,TRBD1,TRBV5-6,once,TGTGCCAGCAGCCACAGGGGGGCAGGGGAACTCACAGATACGCAGTATTTT,CASSHRGAGELTDTQYF
TRBJ1-2,-,TRBV2,-,TGTGCCAGCAAACAGGGAAATGGCTACACCTTC,CASKQGNGYTF
TRBJ2-3,-,TRBV24-1,-,TGTGCCACCAGTCCCGAGGCAGATACGCAGTATTTT,CATSPEADTQYF
TRBJ2-7,TRBD2,TRBV10-1,-,TGCGCCAGCAGTGAGTTCGGCGGGGGGAATTTTGGCGAGCAGTACTTC,CASSEFGGGNFGEQYF
TRBJ1-1,-,TRBV5-6,-,TGTGCCAGCAGCCGGACGGCAGGGAGGGGGTTGAACACTGAAGCTTTCTTT,CASSRTAGRGLNTEAFF
TRBJ2-7,TRBD1,TRBV7-6,-,TGTGCCAGCAGCTTGCAGGGACAGAGCTCCTACGAGCAGTACTTC,CASSLQGQSSYEQYF
TRBJ2-2,-,TRBV4-2,-,TGTGCCAGCAGCCAAGTGTTCGTAGGGGGCGGGGAGCTGTTTTTT,CASSQVFVGGGELFF
TRBJ1-2,TRBD1,TRBV5-1,-,TGCGCCAGCAGCCCCGACAGGGGGCAGGGTGGCTACACCTTC,CASSPDRGQGGYTF
TRBJ1-5,-,TRBV20-1,-,TGCAGTGCGTCTCTCCCCCAGTCCCAGCATTTT,CSASLPQSQHF
TRBJ2-7,TRBD1,TRBV28,-,TGTGCCAGCAGTACCCCAAAGGGGGCGCGGGAGCAGTACTTC,CASSTPKGAREQYF
TRBJ1-4,-,TRBV7-9,-,TGTGCCAGCAGCTCGCGCGGGCCCTTTAATGAAAAACTGTTTTTT,CASSSRGPFNEKLFF
TRBJ1-1,TRBD1,TRBV29-1,few,TGCAGCGCCGGAAGATGGGCCGGGACAGGGCTAGAGAACACTGAAGCTTTCTTT,CSAGRWAGTGLENTEAFF
TRBJ2-1,TRBD1,TRBV4-2,-,TGTGCCAGCAGCCAAGAGGCGGGACAGGGGTATAATGAGCAGTTCTTC,CASSQEAGQGYNEQFF
TRBJ2-7,TRBD1,TRBV9,-,TGTGCCAGCAGCGCCGCAGACAGGGTCCACGAGCAGTACTTC,CASSAADRVHEQYF
TRBJ1-2,-,TRBV27,-,TGTGCCAGCAGTTTTTCACCCTCCCAGCAGGGGCTGTATGGCTACACCTTC,CASSFSPSQQGLYGYTF
TRBJ1-1,-,TRBV9,-,TGTGCCAGCAGCGTATATGGGGCAGCGAGCACTGAAGCTTTCTTT,CASSVYGAASTEAFF
TRBJ2-3,TRBD1,TRBV28,-,TGTGCCAGCCCAACTAGGGACAGGGGCACAGATACGCAGTATTTT,CASPTRDRGTDTQYF
TRBJ1-6,-,TRBV3-1/TRBV3-2,-,TGTGCCAGCAGCCAAGGGTATCTACGGTATAATTCACCCCTCCACTTT,CASSQGYLRYNSPLHF
TRBJ1-2,TRBD1,TRBV5-4,-,TGTGCCAGCAGAAACCGGGACAGCTATGGCTACACCTTC,CASRNRDSYGYTF
TRBJ1-1,-,TRBV9,-,TGTGCCAGCAGCCCCCCGGGGGAGGGCACTGAAGCTTTCTTT,CASSPPGEGTEAFF
TRBJ2-1,TRBD1,TRBV5-4,-,TGTGCCAGCAGCTTGGGACAGGGGGCGAATGAGCAGTTCTTC,CASSLGQGANEQFF
TRBJ2-3,TRBD1,TRBV29-1,-,TGCAGCGTCTGGACAGGGAAGACAGATACGCAGTATTTT,CSVWTGKTDTQYF
TRBJ2-5,-,TRBV10-1,-,TGCGCCAGCAGTGAGCCCGAGGGGACCCAGTACTTC,CASSEPEGTQYF
TRBJ2-5,-,TRBV7-9,-,TGTGCCAGCAGCTCCCAAAACCAAGAGACCCAGTACTTC,CASSSQNQETQYF
TRBJ1-4,TRBD1,TRBV5-1,-,TGCGCCAGCAGCCGGACAGGTTGGAACGAAAAACTGTTTTTT,CASSRTGWNEKLFF
TRBJ1-2,-,TRBV6-5,-,TGTGCCAGCAGTCAGCTAGACAGAGACGTCTATGGCTACACCTTC,CASSQLDRDVYGYTF
TRBJ1-1,-,TRBV19,-,TGTGCCAGTAGTATCACCGGGACGGGGGAATTCGGCCAGGTGGCGAACACTGAAGCTTTCTTT,CASSITGTGEFGQVANTEAFF
TRBJ2-5,TRBD2,TRBV5-1,-,TGCGCCAGCAGCTTGACTAGCGGGGGGGCCACAGAGACCCAGTACTTC,CASSLTSGGATETQYF